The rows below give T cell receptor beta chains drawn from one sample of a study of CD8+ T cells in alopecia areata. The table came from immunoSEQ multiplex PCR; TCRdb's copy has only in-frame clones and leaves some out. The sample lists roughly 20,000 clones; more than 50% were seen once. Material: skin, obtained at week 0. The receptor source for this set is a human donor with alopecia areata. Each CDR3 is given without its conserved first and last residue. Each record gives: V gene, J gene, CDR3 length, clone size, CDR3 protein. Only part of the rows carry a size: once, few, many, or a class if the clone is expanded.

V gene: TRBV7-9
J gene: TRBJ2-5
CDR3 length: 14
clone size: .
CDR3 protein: ASSLGGTVSRETQY

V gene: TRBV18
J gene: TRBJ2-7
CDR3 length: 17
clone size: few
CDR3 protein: ASSPPGTGKSSIIYEQY

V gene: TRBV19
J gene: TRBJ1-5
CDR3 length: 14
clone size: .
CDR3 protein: ASKTMPGQGDQPQH

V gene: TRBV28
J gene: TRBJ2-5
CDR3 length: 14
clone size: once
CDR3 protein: ASRTPGQGAGETQY

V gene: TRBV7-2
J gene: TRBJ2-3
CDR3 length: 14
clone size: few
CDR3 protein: ASSSGWGPLADTQY

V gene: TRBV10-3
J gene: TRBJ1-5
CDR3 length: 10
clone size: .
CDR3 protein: AISDIDQPQH

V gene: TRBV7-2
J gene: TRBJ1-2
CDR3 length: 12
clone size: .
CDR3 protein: ASSSWTGGDGYT

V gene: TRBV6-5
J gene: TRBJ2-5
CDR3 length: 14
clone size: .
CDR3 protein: ASSYSGAGGQETQY

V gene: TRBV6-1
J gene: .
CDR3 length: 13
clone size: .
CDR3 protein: ASSRGQLKGGEQY

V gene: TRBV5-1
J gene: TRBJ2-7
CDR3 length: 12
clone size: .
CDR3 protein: ASSSQPGNYEQY

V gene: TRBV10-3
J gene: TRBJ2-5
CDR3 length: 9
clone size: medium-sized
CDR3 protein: AISEMETQY

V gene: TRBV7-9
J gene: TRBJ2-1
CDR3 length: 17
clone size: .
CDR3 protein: ASSPTGTGFPKRVNEQF

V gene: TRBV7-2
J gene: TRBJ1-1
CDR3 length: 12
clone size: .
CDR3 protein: ATRSGGAGTEAF

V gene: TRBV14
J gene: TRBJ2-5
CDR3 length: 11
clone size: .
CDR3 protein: ASSLGGRETQY

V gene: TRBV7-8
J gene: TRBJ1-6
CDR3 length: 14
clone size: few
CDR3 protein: ASSLADVGIRTPLH

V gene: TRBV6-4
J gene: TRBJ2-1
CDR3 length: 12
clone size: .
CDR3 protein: ASSDIRLGNEQF

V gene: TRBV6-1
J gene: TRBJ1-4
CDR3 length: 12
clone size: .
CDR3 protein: ASSKQGAQEKLF

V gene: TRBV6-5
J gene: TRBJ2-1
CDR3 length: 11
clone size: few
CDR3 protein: ASSYSTNNEQF

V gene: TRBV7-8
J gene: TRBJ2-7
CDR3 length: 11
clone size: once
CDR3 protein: ASSPDAGPEQY

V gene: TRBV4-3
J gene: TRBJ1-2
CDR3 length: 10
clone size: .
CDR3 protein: ASSQDGTVYT

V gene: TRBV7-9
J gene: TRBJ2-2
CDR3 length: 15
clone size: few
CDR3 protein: ASSRYPGGPNTGELF

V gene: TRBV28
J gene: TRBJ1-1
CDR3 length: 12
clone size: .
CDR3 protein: ASSPGTPNTEAF

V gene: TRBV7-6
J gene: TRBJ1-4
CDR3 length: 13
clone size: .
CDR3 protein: ASSEAGSRVEKLF

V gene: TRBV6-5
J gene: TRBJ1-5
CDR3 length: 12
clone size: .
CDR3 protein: ASSYSGGNQPQH

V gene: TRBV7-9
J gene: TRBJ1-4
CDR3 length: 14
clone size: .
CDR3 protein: ASSLVSDRGGEKLF

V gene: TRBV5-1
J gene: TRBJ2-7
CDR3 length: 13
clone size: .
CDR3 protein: ASSLVSARSYEQY

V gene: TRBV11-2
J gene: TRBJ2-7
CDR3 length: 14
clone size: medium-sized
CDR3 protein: ASSFPKGLPLHEQY

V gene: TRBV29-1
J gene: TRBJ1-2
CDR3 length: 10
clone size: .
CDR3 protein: SHGGGDYGYT

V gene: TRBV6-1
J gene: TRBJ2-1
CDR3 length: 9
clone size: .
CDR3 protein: ASKSVAEQF

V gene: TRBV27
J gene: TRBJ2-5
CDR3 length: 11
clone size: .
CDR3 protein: ASNPGNQETQY

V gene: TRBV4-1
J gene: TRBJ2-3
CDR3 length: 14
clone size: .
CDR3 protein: ASSQGARSNTDTQY